This T cell receptor beta chain was captured by sequencing in a study of blood T cell repertoires in COVID-19. Background on the study: Sites across the United States, Italy and Spain contributed samples from acute and convalescent COVID-19. The cDNA or gDNA used as material had been derived from T cells, B-cell-depleted T cells, or PBMCs.

Authors' analysis steps: Scientists estimated how many nucleated cells there were by amplifying reference gene primers. Sequenced by immunoSEQ multiplex PCR; TCRdb stores in-frame clones only, minus some. The DNA was the basis for D and trimming; V, J and clone size are from that table. The sample includes 280,000 or so clones, about 85% of them seen just once. Trimming took off 5 bases at V and 7 bases at J, with 14 bases between the two ends. This CDR3 is built from 13 residues. Germline-derived CDR1 and CDR2 are LGHDT and YNNKEL (reference sequence). This clonotype originated in a human donor in a cohort sampled during active COVID-19. The V gene is TRBV3-1 (or the pseudogene TRBV3-2), the J gene TRBJ2-5; D possibly corresponds to TRBD1 (6 bases). Sequencing was performed on peripheral blood. CDR3 coding DNA: TGTGCCAGCAGCTCAGGGGATTGGGGGACCCAGTACTTC. Encoded protein: CASSSGDWGTQYF.